This TCR beta chain is from a study of somatic mutations in cytotoxic T cells in rheumatoid arthritis. V lost 3 bases to trimming and J lost 3 bases; unmatched junction nucleotides: 0. Germline CDR1 and CDR2: MRHNA and SNTAGT. The CDR3 has 14 residues. Assay used: immunoSEQ multiplex PCR; TCRdb lists only in-frame clones, some missing. In the table there are tens of thousands of clones, approximately 78% of which are singletons. This receptor was taken from an adult with rheumatoid arthritis. Sequencing input: CD8+ T cells sorted from blood. The chain carries TRBV6-4 and TRBJ2-2; 8 nucleotides match TRBD2. The CDR3 sequence is CASSELADTGELFF. As DNA, the CDR3 is TGTGCCAGCAGTGAACTAGCGGACACCGGGGAGCTGTTTTTT.